The sequence of this TCR beta chain was determined in a study of T-cell reconstitution after alpha-beta-depleted transplantation in children. This clonotype has more than one count but fewer than ten. The antigen is unknown. Unique molecular identifiers tagged the TCRbeta library. One entry per CDR3 protein results from TCRdb running MiXCR on the PCR reads. The sample has approximately 220,000 distinct CDR3 sequences, around a sixth seen once. V was pared by 0 bases and J by 5 bases, with 6 bases between. This CDR3 region has 13 residues. The germline CDR1 and CDR2 sequences are LGHDT and YNNKEL (reference sequence). General study results and limits: When one year had passed after transplant, most T-cell counts and diversity came from newly produced T cells. Some patients showed high day-60 TCRbeta diversity, which derived from surviving recipient T cells and thymic progenitors. About two months after transplant, alpha-beta T cells reportedly came from several hundred expanded graft clones.

This receptor was taken from a male patient aged 2 to 10 who had a stem cell transplant for acute lymphoblastic leukemia, so the T cells may come from the graft donor. This material consisted of PBMCs, mostly from graft donor cells, taken 360 days after TCRalphabeta/CD19-depleted stem cell transplant. The rearrangement uses TRBV3-1 and TRBJ2-3; D is uncertain. The DNA for the CDR3 is TGTGCCAGCAGCCAAGATTTAGAAGATACGCAGTATTTT. Encoded protein: CASSQDLEDTQYF.